The rows below give T cell receptor beta chains drawn from one sample of a study of regulatory T cells. Assay used: immunoSEQ multiplex PCR; TCRdb lists only in-frame clones, some missing. The table lists nearly 30,000 clones, around 92% of them singletons. Sequenced sample: conventional CD4+ T cells sorted from blood. All receptors come from a person under 35 with CD3G deficiency. Each CDR3 is given without its conserved first and last residue.

J,V,CDR3
TRBJ1-2,TRBV5-1,ASSLDGKGYT
TRBJ2-7,TRBV28,ASSLSAGEQY
TRBJ1-2,TRBV6-5,ATSQGYYGYT
TRBJ2-5,TRBV28,ASSSPGQGETQY
TRBJ2-7,TRBV7-9,ASSLGLGGTYEQY
TRBJ2-1,TRBV29-1,SVGEREATYNEQF
TRBJ2-7,TRBV29-1,SVEGGLGYEQY
TRBJ1-5,TRBV5-5,ASTFGFQGGNQPQH
TRBJ1-2,TRBV5-1,ASRKAGGNYGYT
TRBJ2-7,TRBV6-1,ASSEYWQAAAYEQY
TRBJ2-1,TRBV5-1,ASTPGLAGYNEQF
TRBJ1-4,TRBV4-1,ASSPTATGGPNEKLF
TRBJ2-1,TRBV5-4,ASSLPKRGLGNEQF
TRBJ1-1,TRBV29-1,SVVGRLNTEAF
TRBJ1-4,TRBV19,ASSISGDGRRWGEKLF
TRBJ1-4,TRBV19,ASHNRASLDGKLF
TRBJ2-5,TRBV7-9,ASSLGRWFQETQY
TRBJ1-4,TRBV5-1,ASSLTGQAGGEKLF
TRBJ1-1,TRBV28,ASSLRGSEAF
TRBJ2-1,TRBV30,AWTSGGAYEQF
TRBJ1-2,TRBV30,AWRGTHGYT
TRBJ2-3,TRBV28,ASRLGGVTDTQY
TRBJ2-5,TRBV5-1,ASSLDGRQETQY
TRBJ2-7,TRBV7-9,ASSLAAGVGEQY
TRBJ1-1,TRBV4-2,ASSQEPGTGRVNTEAF
TRBJ2-6,TRBV28,ASSTRGMANVLT
TRBJ1-2,TRBV6-1,ASSEGAGRHYGYT
TRBJ2-3,TRBV7-6,ASSSRVDTQY
TRBJ2-1,TRBV19,ASSMDSGTGNEQF
TRBJ2-2,TRBV12-5,ASGLVNRDGTGELF
TRBJ2-1,TRBV10-3,ATSGQTYNEQF
TRBJ2-2,TRBV28,ASSFRQGRGTGELF
TRBJ2-2,TRBV12-5,ASGPGRATGELF
TRBJ1-6,TRBV5-1,ASSLIPGDNSPLH
TRBJ2-6,TRBV5-1,ASSPGQGSEANVLT
TRBJ2-2,TRBV11-2,ASSRTSELF
TRBJ2-7,TRBV6-1,ASSESDRASYEQY
TRBJ2-3,TRBV4-2,ASSQGGTSGLTDTQY
TRBJ2-5,TRBV9,ASSVEGRTLQETQY
TRBJ2-7,TRBV6-1,ASTGLAGTYEQY
TRBJ2-3,TRBV19,ASSIPPRQGQDTQY
TRBJ2-7,TRBV28,ASSLGFLYEQY
TRBJ2-1,TRBV6-5,ASSYSPDNEQF
TRBJ2-7,TRBV6-1,ASRYLAGTYEQY
TRBJ2-7,TRBV30,AWRRPGPSPYEQY
TRBJ2-3,TRBV4-1,ASSRSGTKADTQY
TRBJ1-2,TRBV6-1,ASTEGPYGYT
TRBJ1-5,TRBV28,ASSAGTGLNQPQH
TRBJ2-4,TRBV7-8,ASSLQGKGIQY
TRBJ2-1,TRBV28,ASSFAWGLANEQF
TRBJ2-3,TRBV5-1,ASSPSGSSTDTQY
TRBJ1-6,TRBV7-9,ASSLGQGVNNSPLH
TRBJ2-6,TRBV6-1,ASSFGSGANVLT